What follows is one T cell receptor (beta chain) and its context. As yet, its antigen is unknown. The repertoire was sequenced with immunoSEQ multiplex PCR; TCRdb's copy has only in-frame clones and lacks some. This sample carries 65,000 to 100,000 clones, 80% to 95% of them seen once, and the ten largest clones take 8%. The sample originates from a study of T cell responses to AZD1222 COVID-19 vaccine. Study observations and caveats: Among spike-specific TCRs, nearly half reportedly target unmutated variant regions. Clonal diversity may have been underestimated in mostly white British donors.

Investigators merged groups given second doses at roughly 4 or roughly 12 weeks. This CDR3 is built from 14 residues. Between the trimmed V and J ends, which lost 4 bases and 4 bases, there was a span of 14 bases. The germline CDR1 and CDR2 sequences are SGHNT and YYREEE (reference sequence). This sequence originates from an adult who received the AZD1222 COVID-19 vaccine. The rearrangement uses TRBV5-4 and TRBJ1-2, with D maybe TRBD1 (5 bases). Here the sequenced sample was peripheral blood, taken 28 days after the second AZD1222 dose. The CDR3 loop is CASSVPGRSYGYTF. CDR3 bases: TGTGCCAGCAGCGTCCCGGGACGGAGCTATGGCTACACCTTC.